This TCR beta chain was found in a study of T cells in Graves' hyperthyroidism and ophthalmopathy. Findings and limits, study-wide: Blood also held most thyroid clonotypes expanded beyond 0.001.

The CDR3 has 16 residues. The germline gives CDR1 MGHRA, CDR2 YSYEKL. From RNA transcripts, TCR beta CDR3 regions were amplified. Carried out on the TCR CDR3, a first-round RT-PCR used the HTBI primer set. From the multiplex PCR reads, TCRdb called clonotypes with MiXCR, one entry per CDR3 protein. The sample has roughly 180,000 distinct CDR3 sequences, approximately 9% seen once. Of note for this clonotype: What it recognizes is unknown. A read error may produce the germline difference seen at one junction end.

The chain couples TRBV4-1 to TRBJ1-1; TRBD1 matches 10 bases. The sample taken for sequencing was blood. This sequence originates from a woman between 18 and 29 years old with Graves' hyperthyroidism that later progressed to Graves' ophthalmopathy. CDR3 bases: TGCGCCAGCGGCCAAGTCCCAAGGACAGGGGGCACTGAAGCTTTCTTT. It specifies CASGQVPRTGGTEAFF.